Here is one T cell receptor beta chain with its context. Antigen: not known. TRB amplification used around 0.25 ug of peripheral blood genomic DNA. In germline, CDR1 is SGHRS, CDR2 YFSETQ. The CDR3 length is 14 residues. TRB was amplified by touch-down multiplex PCR, primer pools A and B combined. TCRdb derives one entry per CDR3 protein from the multiplex PCR reads, leaving out DNA. With 5,000 to 6,500 distinct CDR3 sequences in the sample, the ten largest clones hold approximately 3.1%. The data were taken from a study of T cell clusters in autoimmune cytopenias. Study-level results: The cluster-lack signature was not seen for secondary cytopenia versus chronic lymphocytic leukemia.

The sample also formed part of further work on T cell repertoires in aging, cancer and after chemotherapy.

The chain carries TRBV5-1 and TRBJ2-7; the TRBD1 assignment by TCRdb is unverifiable without DNA. This clonotype was sampled from a human donor in good health. Specimen: peripheral blood. CDR3 amino acids: CASSLDRGRNEQYF.